This TCR beta chain was identified during a study of Tregs in tolerant kidney transplant recipients. Study-wide findings and caveats: Antigen-driven expansion was suggested because donor-specific Tregs expanded more than all Tregs in tolerant patients.

Clones were read by immunoSEQ multiplex PCR, and TCRdb kept only the in-frame ones, dropping some. The data include 25,000 to 35,000 clones; the top ten clones carry roughly 7.1%. The J segment lost 0 bases and the V segment lost 4 bases, leaving 8 bases of the junction unmatched. The length of the CDR3 is 17 residues. The V gene's germline CDR1 is WNHNN and CDR2 SYGVQD (reference sequence). For this clone: Its antigen is undetermined. The CDR3 extends 3 residues past the end of the read, so its final part is completed from the germline J gene.

This chain connects TRBV10-1 to TRBJ2-3; 9 bases fit TRBD2. The receptor comes from a human donor who received a combined kidney and bone marrow transplant. The material sequenced was CD8+ T cells from blood, taken before the transplant. The CDR3 spells CASSAEFLAGSTDTQYF. The CDR3 DNA, read in part, is TGCGCCAGCAGTGCAGAGTTCCTAGCGGGAAGCACAGATACG.